The 19 T cell receptor beta chains below come from one sample, sequenced in a study of T cells in Graves' hyperthyroidism and ophthalmopathy. Amplification targeted TCR beta CDR3 regions from RNA transcripts. With the HTBI primer set, the TCR CDR3 went through a first round of RT-PCR. A single record per CDR3 protein comes from TCRdb applying MiXCR to the multiplex PCR reads. Of around 420,000 distinct CDR3 sequences in the sample, roughly 13% are singletons; the top ten hold approximately 5.3%. The sequenced sample consisted of blood. The source is a woman under 30 with Graves' hyperthyroidism.

This clonotype showed up many times. The gene calls are TRBV12-3 or TRBV12-4 and TRBJ2-1, with 15 nucleotides matching TRBD2. V trimming: 5 bases; J trimming: 8 bases; junction bases outside the gene matches: 7. The CDR3 is 16 residues long. The CDR3 loop is CASSPTRTSGRDEQFF. The CDR3 nucleotides read TGTGCCAGCAGTCCCACTCGGACTAGCGGGAGGGATGAGCAGTTCTTC.

This clonotype appeared many times. The chain carries TRBV11-2 and TRBJ2-3; 13 bases align to TRBD2. The CDR3 loop spans 17 amino acids. J was trimmed by 0 bases and V by 3 bases; bases with no gene match: 3. CDR1 is SGHAT, CDR2 FQNNGV, per germline. The CDR3 spells CASSFEGLAGSTDTQYF. CDR3 coding DNA: TGTGCCAGCAGCTTTGAGGGACTAGCGGGAAGCACAGATACGCAGTATTTT. Full variable domain (outside the CDR3, taken from reference TRBV11-2 and TRBJ2-3): EAGVAQSPRYKIIEKRQSVAFWCNPISGHATLYWYQQILGQGPKLLIQFQNNGVVDDSQLPKDRFSAERLKGVDSTLKIQPAKLEDSAVYLCASSFEGLAGSTDTQYFGPGTRLTVL.

V gene TRBV10-2 combines with J gene TRBJ1-1; D uncertain. The V end lost 7 bases, the J end lost 1 base, and 7 bases lay between the germline ends. Germline V gives CDR1 WSHSY, CDR2 SAAADI. This CDR3 has 12 amino acids. CDR3 amino acids: CASKFANTEAFF. CDR3 sequence (DNA): TGCGCCAGCAAATTCGCGAACACTGAAGCTTTCTTT.

This chain joins TRBV5-6 and TRBJ1-5; a possible D gene is TRBD1 (6 bases). CDR3 length equals 18 residues. CDR1 and CDR2 from the germline V gene are SGHDT and YYEEEE. Trimming removed 1 base at V and 1 base at J, with 18 bases between. CDR3 sequence (DNA): TGTGCCAGCAGCTTGCTCGCCGGGGGGCTCGGGAGCAATCAGCCCCAGCATTTT. It yields the protein CASSLLAGGLGSNQPQHF.

This clonotype came up many times. The chain recombines TRBV28 with TRBJ1-2; D ambiguous. CDR1 MDHEN and CDR2 SYDVKM come from the germline V gene. CDR3 length: 12 amino acids. V lost 1 base and J 7 bases, leaving 7 bases between the germline ends. CDR3 region: CASSLLKSGYTF. The CDR3 region has the DNA TGTGCCAGCAGTTTATTAAAAAGTGGCTACACCTTC.

This clonotype was recorded at least ten times. The chain employs TRBV27 and TRBJ2-2; D remains unclear. The CDR3 has 12 residues. Germline CDR1 and CDR2: MNHEY and SMNVEV (reference sequence). V was cut by 3 bases and J by 5 bases, with 4 bases left in between. CDR3 nucleotides: TGTGCCAGCAGTTTGGTTACCGGGGAGCTGTTTTTT. As protein: CASSLVTGELFF.

The chain combines TRBV20-1 with TRBJ1-1, with 7 bases that match TRBD1. Losses at the gene ends were 2 bases for V and 0 bases for J; bases not matched to a gene: 3. Germline-derived CDR1 and CDR2 are DFQATT and SNEGSKA (reference sequence). This CDR3 has 14 residues. This CDR3 reads CSARNRGMNTEAFF. The CDR3 bases are TGCAGTGCTAGAAACAGGGGCATGAACACTGAAGCTTTCTTT.

This clonotype was picked up one time. This chain uses TRBV20-1 with TRBJ2-7, with 7 bases matching TRBD2. The J call is in doubt because the DNA end fits TRBJ2-1 better. This CDR3 is built from 12 residues. The V gene's germline CDR1 is DFQATT and CDR2 SNEGSKA (reference sequence). The CDR3 is CSATWDYYEQFF. CDR3 sequence (DNA): TGCAGTGCTACGTGGGACTACTACGAGCAGTTCTTC.

This clonotype was detected ten times or more. The chain is built from TRBV6-1 and TRBJ2-2; the D is unclear. The CDR3 runs to 12 residues. V was cut by 5 bases and J by 4 bases, with 5 bases left in between. Germline-derived CDR1 and CDR2 are MNHNS and SASEGT. The CDR3 region has the DNA TGTGCCAGCAGTTTGGCCACCGGGGAGCTGTTTTTT. It yields the protein CASSLATGELFF.

The V call is TRBV19, the J call TRBJ1-2; TRBD1 matches at 9 bases. V was clipped by 6 bases and J by 3 bases; unmatched bases: 2. CDR1 and CDR2 from the germline V gene are LNHDA and SQIVND (reference sequence). CDR3 size: 13 residues. CDR3 in DNA: TGTGCCAGTAGGGGACAGGGCCACTATGGCTACACCTTC. This sequence encodes CASRGQGHYGYTF.

This clonotype has at least ten counts. The chain carries TRBV20-1 and TRBJ1-1; D gene ambiguous. CDR3 size: 12 residues. The ends were cut back, 6 bases at V and 5 bases at J, with 13 bases in the middle. Germline V CDR1 and CDR2: DFQATT, SNEGSKA (reference sequence). CDR3 sequence: CSASHARTEAFF. CDR3 nucleotide sequence: TGCAGTGCCTCCCATGCCCGTACTGAAGCTTTCTTT.

This clonotype was picked up many times. The chain links TRBV15 to TRBJ2-3, with TRBD1 identical over 8 bases. Unmatched junction bases numbered 6, after V lost 5 bases and J lost 8 bases. The CDR3 spans 13 residues. CDR1 is LNHNV, CDR2 YYDKDF, per germline (reference sequence). For the CDR3, the DNA is TGTGCCACCAGCGGTGACAGGGGAGGTACGCAGTATTTT. Protein product: CATSGDRGGTQYF.

The chain joins TRBV18 to TRBJ2-3; TRBD2 matches 8 bases. The CDR3 length is 15 residues. Germline CDR1 KGHSH, CDR2 LQKENI. The V gene end was trimmed by 0 bases and the J gene end by 13 bases; junction bases not matched to a gene: 12. This chain's CDR3 is CASSPPEAGARLEYF. CDR3 nucleotides: TGTGCCAGCTCACCACCAGAAGCGGGAGCCCGTCTTGAGTATTTT.

The chain is built from TRBV5-6 and TRBJ2-1; D is tentatively TRBD1 or TRBD2 (6 bases each). The V end lost 0 bases, the J end lost 8 bases, and 9 bases lay between the germline ends. This CDR3 is built from 13 residues. In germline, CDR1 is SGHDT, CDR2 YYEEEE. The CDR3 sequence is CASSLEGGYEQFF. DNA for the CDR3: TGTGCCAGCAGCTTGGAGGGGGGCTATGAGCAGTTCTTC.

This clonotype was found many times. The chain uses TRBV5-5 and TRBJ2-5, with D uncertain. V was cut by 4 bases and J by 3 bases, with 10 bases left in between. From germline, CDR1 is SGHKS and CDR2 YYEKEE (reference sequence). The CDR3 sequence is 13 residues long. The DNA of the CDR3 is TGTGCCAGCAGCCCATGGGTCGAAGAGACCCAGTACTTC. This encodes CASSPWVEETQYF. Full variable domain (remainder filled in from reference TRBV5-5 and TRBJ2-5): DAGVTQSPTHLIKTRGQQVTLRCSPISGHKSVSWYQQVLGQGPQFIFQYYEKEERGRGNFPDRFSARQFPNYSSELNVNALLLGDSALYLCASSPWVEETQYFGPGTRLLVL.

The chain carries TRBV6-2 or TRBV6-3 and TRBJ2-7; D is unclear. The CDR3 sequence is 15 residues long. Germline CDR1 MNHEY, CDR2 SVGEGT. The germline V and J ends were trimmed by 0 bases and 5 bases, with 14 bases remaining between them. The CDR3 DNA reads TGTGCCAGCAGTTACTCGAAGGGTGCGTTGAACGAGCAGTACTTC. Translation gives CASSYSKGALNEQYF.

This clonotype was seen a handful of times. The V and J genes are TRBV11-2 and TRBJ1-1; D remains unclear. The V end lost 4 bases, the J end lost 2 bases, and 8 bases lay between the germline ends. The CDR3 extends over 13 amino acids. Germline V gene lookup returns CDR1 SGHAT and CDR2 FQNNGV. CDR3 sequence (DNA): TGTGCCAGCAGCTATCAGTCTAACACTGAAGCTTTCTTT. Residues: CASSYQSNTEAFF.

This clonotype was recorded many times. The chain carries TRBV29-1 and TRBJ1-2; tentatively, D is TRBD1 (5 bases). V was pared by 3 bases and J by 7 bases, with 21 bases between. The CDR3 has 15 residues. Germline CDR1 is SQVTM and CDR2 is ANQGSEA. In nucleotides, the CDR3 is TGCAGCGTTGATTGGTGGCAGGGTGATTTCGGTGGCTACACCTTC. Amino acid sequence: CSVDWWQGDFGGYTF.

The sample holds many counts of this clonotype. The chain carries TRBV4-1 and TRBJ1-1; no firm D call. The germline V gene has CDR1 MGHRA and CDR2 YSYEKL. This CDR3 spans 13 amino acids. Trimming shortened V by 0 bases and J by 6 bases, and 8 bases separated the two germline ends. CDR3 region: CASSQEWVPEAFF. The CDR3 nucleotides read TGCGCCAGCAGCCAAGAATGGGTTCCTGAAGCTTTCTTT.